Following are 28 T cell receptor beta chains from one sample sequenced in a study of early T cells in non-severe SARS-CoV-2 infection (dated by TCRdb to the early 2020s). The library was prepared using 5' RACE. Sequencing was carried out with a NextSeq 500. TCRdb took the public reads, trimmed them with fastp at Q25, ran MiXCR for clone calling and kept in-frame beta chains. For every CDR3 protein sequence, its rows merge into one entry that carries the most common genes and DNA. The sample table shows about 44,000 distinct CDR3 sequences, and approximately 6.2% are seen once. The ten biggest clones cover around 21% of the sample. This sample comprised whole blood, obtained at baseline. These receptors were obtained from an adult who was a healthcare worker with PCR-confirmed SARS-CoV-2 infection or an uninfected control (not recorded which).

In this sample, this clonotype turned up many times. J is TRBJ1-6 and V is TRBV3-1; no reliable D call. Germline V CDR1 and CDR2: LGHDT, YNNKEL (reference sequence). This CDR3 has 16 residues. Trimming pared 4 bases from V and 5 bases from J, leaving 15 bases between. The CDR3 reads CASSPPEMSDNSPLHF. In DNA form, the CDR3 reads TGTGCCAGCAGCCCGCCGGAGATGTCCGATAATTCACCCCTCCACTTT. The entire variable domain, with the rest obtained from reference TRBV3-1 and TRBJ1-6, is as follows: DTAVSQTPKYLVTQMGNDKSIKCEQNLGHDTMYWYKQDSKKFLKIMFSYNNKELIINETVPNRFSPKSPDKAHLNLHINSLELGDSAVYFCASSPPEMSDNSPLHFGNGTRLTVT.

This clonotype has more than one count but fewer than ten. The V call is TRBV10-1, the J call TRBJ2-5, with D possibly called TRBD1 or TRBD2 (5 bases each). The CDR3 length is 14 residues. Germline lookup yields CDR1 WNHNN and CDR2 SYGVQD (reference sequence). V was shortened by 5 bases and J by 5 bases, with 15 bases between the two germline ends. Written as DNA, the CDR3 is TGCGCCAGCAGTCGGGACGTACCTGGGGAGACCCAGTACTTC. This translates into CASSRDVPGETQYF.

This clonotype showed up just a few times. V usage is TRBV12-3 or TRBV12-4 and J usage is TRBJ2-3; TRBD2 agrees at 14 bases. Losses at the gene ends were 10 bases for V and 5 bases for J; bases not matched to a gene: 5. The CDR3 covers 14 residues. The DNA of the CDR3 is TGTGCCACCTCGGGACTAGCGGGGGAAGATACGCAGTATTTT. Protein sequence: CATSGLAGEDTQYF.

This clonotype was counted many times. The genes are TRBV20-1 and TRBJ1-1; TRBD1 agrees at 8 bases. V shed 6 bases, J shed 4 bases, and the junction held 10 bases outside the gene matches. This CDR3 contains 14 residues. The V gene's germline CDR1 is DFQATT and CDR2 SNEGSKA (reference sequence). The CDR3 DNA follows: TGCAGTGCCGCAGGGGGCAATGTGGGCACTGAAGCTTTCTTT. Its translation: CSAAGGNVGTEAFF.

J is TRBJ2-7 and V is TRBV28; D might be TRBD1 or TRBD2, each matching 5 bases. The V and J ends lost 7 bases and 3 bases respectively, with 19 bases between them. CDR3 length: 15 amino acids. Germline V gives CDR1 MDHEN, CDR2 SYDVKM. This CDR3 reads CASTFTGLNSYEQYF. The CDR3 DNA is TGTGCCAGCACCTTTACGGGGCTGAACAGCTACGAGCAGTACTTC.

This chain links TRBV10-3 with TRBJ2-1, with D perhaps given as TRBD1 or TRBD2 (5 bases each). Per germline, CDR1 ENHRY and CDR2 SYGVKD. The V end was cut by 11 bases, the J end by 7 bases, with 30 bases between. This CDR3 region has 17 residues. CDR3 sequence: CAAAPHGTPTSGNEQFF. The CDR3 region has the DNA TGTGCCGCCGCCCCCCACGGGACCCCGACCTCGGGGAATGAGCAGTTCTTC.

The sample holds many counts of this clonotype. The chain joins TRBV7-9 to TRBJ2-1, with D hard to call. This CDR3 has 18 residues. Per germline, CDR1 SEHNR and CDR2 FQNEAQ (reference sequence). V was trimmed by 5 bases and J by 0 bases, leaving 20 bases between them. For the CDR3, the DNA is TGTGCCAGCAGCCCTAAGGCTTACCCTAGGAGCTCCTACAATGAGCAGTTCTTC. Translated, it gives CASSPKAYPRSSYNEQFF.

Judged by abundance, this clonotype is medium-sized. The chain carries TRBV7-9 and TRBJ2-2; perhaps TRBD1 as D (5 bases). Germline assignment: CDR1 SEHNR and CDR2 FQNEAQ (reference sequence). The CDR3 contains 14 residues. V was cut by 5 bases and J by 5 bases, with 12 bases left in between. The CDR3 DNA reads TGTGCCAGCAGCGCGACAGTAGATACCGGGGAGCTGTTTTTT. It is translated as CASSATVDTGELFF.

This clonotype showed up just a few times. V gene TRBV7-2 combines with J gene TRBJ2-5; 10 bases match TRBD2. Per the germline V gene, CDR1 is SGHTA and CDR2 is FQGNSA. The trim removed 0 bases at V and 1 base at J, leaving 8 bases unmatched. This CDR3 comprises 18 residues. This CDR3 reads CASSLAGSGGARQETQYF. CDR3 coding DNA: TGTGCCAGCAGCTTAGCCGGAAGCGGGGGGGCCCGCCAAGAGACCCAGTACTTC. Together with reference TRBV7-2 and TRBJ2-5, the CDR3 gives the full variable domain: GAGVSQSPSNKVTEKGKDVELRCDPISGHTALYWYRQSLGQGLEFLIYFQGNSAPDKSGLPSDRFSAERTGGSVSTLTIQRTQQEDSAVYLCASSLAGSGGARQETQYFGPGTRLLVL.

This clonotype was counted at least ten times. The rearrangement joins TRBV12-3 or TRBV12-4 to TRBJ1-5; D is uncertain. V dropped 3 bases and J dropped 3 bases, with 15 bases sitting between them. The CDR3 is 16 amino acids. The CDR3 reads CASSLFLRATNQPQHF. The CDR3, as DNA: TGTGCCAGCAGTTTGTTCCTTCGGGCCACCAATCAGCCCCAGCATTTT.

The table lists this clonotype with many counts. The V gene is TRBV6-6, the J gene TRBJ2-7; D remains unclear. Deletions cut 2 bases from V and 5 bases from J, with 4 bases between. The germline V gene has CDR1 MNHNY and CDR2 SVGAGI (reference sequence). This CDR3 has 11 amino acids. The CDR3 sequence is CASSYAHEQYF. In nucleotides, the CDR3 is TGTGCCAGCAGTTACGCCCACGAGCAGTACTTC.

There are many counts of this clonotype. The rearrangement links TRBV7-6 to TRBJ2-4, with D hard to call. CDR1 is SGHVS, CDR2 FNYEAQ, per germline. V lost 1 base to trimming and J lost 0 bases, with 7 bases between them. The CDR3 consists of 15 residues. As DNA, the CDR3 is TGTGCCAGCAGCTTAGTCCCTGGAGCCAAAAACATTCAGTACTTC. This sequence encodes CASSLVPGAKNIQYF. Full variable domain (outside the CDR3, taken from reference TRBV7-6 and TRBJ2-4): GAGVSQSPRYKVTKRGQDVALRCDPISGHVSLYWYRQALGQGPEFLTYFNYEAQQDKSGLPNDRFSAERPEGSISTLTIQRTEQRDSAMYRCASSLVPGAKNIQYFGAGTRLSVL.

This clonotype appeared many times. The J gene is TRBJ2-1, the V gene TRBV12-3 or TRBV12-4; TRBD1 matches at 7 bases. J lost 6 bases, V lost 6 bases, and 11 bases had no gene match. The CDR3 loop spans 15 amino acids. CDR3 sequence reads: CASSPMTGNGNEQFF. The CDR3 DNA follows: TGTGCCAGCAGCCCTATGACAGGGAACGGCAATGAGCAGTTCTTC.

This chain connects TRBV6-2 or TRBV6-3 to TRBJ2-1, with D tentatively TRBD1 or TRBD2 (5 bases each). The V end was cut by 2 bases, the J end by 6 bases, with 11 bases between. CDR1 and CDR2 from the germline V gene are MNHEY and SVGEGT. This CDR3 comprises 14 residues. CDR3 coding DNA: TGTGCCAGCAGTTACGGGGCGGAGGTCAATGAGCAGTTCTTC. Translating gives CASSYGAEVNEQFF.

The sample holds many counts of this clonotype. The gene calls are TRBV5-1 and TRBJ1-2; the D gene is possibly TRBD1 (5 bases). Germline CDR1 SGHRS, CDR2 YFSETQ. CDR3 length: 13 residues. V was pared by 5 bases and J by 3 bases, with 11 bases between. The CDR3, as DNA: TGCGCCAGCAGATGGGGGGACGACTATGGCTACACCTTC. It specifies CASRWGDDYGYTF.

This clonotype was found a few times. The chain is built from TRBV6-2 or TRBV6-3 and TRBJ2-7, with 11 nucleotides matching TRBD2. CDR1 MNHEY and CDR2 SVGEGT come from the germline V gene. The CDR3 covers 13 residues. The J segment lost 5 bases and the V segment lost 7 bases, leaving 4 bases of the junction unmatched. Here the CDR3 reads CASTLAGDDEQYF. For the CDR3, the DNA is TGTGCCAGCACACTAGCGGGGGACGACGAGCAGTACTTC.

This clonotype was counted at least ten times. The chain couples TRBV7-9 to TRBJ1-6; 11 bases align to TRBD1. The V and J ends lost 5 bases and 10 bases, in that order; junction bases with no gene match: 4. CDR1 is SEHNR, CDR2 FQNEAQ, per germline (reference sequence). The length of the CDR3 is 14 residues. CDR3 nucleotides: TGTGCCAGCAGCGGACAGGGGGCTGCGTCACCCCTCCACTTT. Translating it yields CASSGQGAASPLHF.

The rearrangement links TRBV14 to TRBJ2-7; TRBD1 is a possible D gene (5 bases). V shed 3 bases and J shed 7 bases, with 13 bases lying between them. CDR1 is SGHDN, CDR2 FVKESK, per germline. This CDR3 spans 13 amino acids. CDR3 bases: TGTGCCAGCAGCCACTCACAGGTTTGGGAGCAGTACTTC. It codes for CASSHSQVWEQYF.

This clonotype was counted at least ten times. V is TRBV18 and J is TRBJ1-1; D possibly corresponds to TRBD1 (5 bases). The V gene's germline CDR1 is KGHSH and CDR2 LQKENI. This CDR3 comprises 14 residues. V was shortened by 2 bases and J by 3 bases, with 10 bases between the two germline ends. The CDR3 loop reads CASSPGLGDTEAFF. CDR3 DNA: TGTGCCAGCTCACCAGGGTTAGGGGACACTGAAGCTTTCTTT.

This chain connects TRBV6-5 to TRBJ2-1, with 9 bases identical to TRBD2. CDR1 MNHEY and CDR2 SVGAGI come from the germline V gene. The CDR3 runs 15 residues. After removal of 5 bases from V and 8 bases from J, the junction contained 10 bases not matched to a gene. CDR3 in DNA: TGTGCCAGCAGTCGAAGCGGGAGGCTAACTGATGAGCAGTTCTTC. Its translation: CASSRSGRLTDEQFF.

This clonotype appeared a few times. The chain employs TRBV4-2 and TRBJ2-3; D possibly corresponds to TRBD2 (6 bases). From germline, CDR1 is LGHNA and CDR2 YNFKEQ. Trimming stripped 3 bases from V and 4 bases from J, with 20 bases between. The CDR3 is made up of 17 amino acids. The chain's CDR3 is CASSQDPGLGVPDTQYF. As DNA, the CDR3 is TGTGCCAGCAGCCAGGACCCGGGACTCGGGGTCCCAGATACGCAGTATTTT.

This clonotype was counted many times. V is TRBV7-6 and J is TRBJ2-2; tentatively, D is TRBD1 or TRBD2 (7 bases each). There are 15 residues in the CDR3. V lost 4 bases and J 5 bases, leaving 14 bases between the germline ends. The V gene's germline CDR1 is SGHVS and CDR2 FNYEAQ. CDR3 loop: CASSSRQGGTGELFF. In nucleotides, the CDR3 is TGTGCCAGCAGCTCCCGACAGGGAGGGACCGGGGAGCTGTTTTTT. Based on the CDR3 plus reference TRBV7-6 and TRBJ2-2, the full variable domain is GAGVSQSPRYKVTKRGQDVALRCDPISGHVSLYWYRQALGQGPEFLTYFNYEAQQDKSGLPNDRFSAERPEGSISTLTIQRTEQRDSAMYRCASSSRQGGTGELFFGEGSRLTVL.

This clonotype was recorded a few times. The rearrangement uses TRBV2 and TRBJ1-2; no clear D gene. Germline-derived CDR1 and CDR2 are SNHLY and FYNNEI. This CDR3 has 15 residues. Trimming removed 2 bases from V and 0 bases from J, with 10 bases in between. CDR3 loop: CASSESLTANYGYTF. The CDR3 DNA reads TGTGCCAGCAGTGAATCCTTGACGGCTAACTATGGCTACACCTTC.

This clonotype has more than one count but fewer than ten. The chain uses TRBV20-1 and TRBJ2-1; D ambiguous. V lost 0 bases, J lost 8 bases, and 5 bases lay in between. CDR1 is DFQATT, CDR2 SNEGSKA, per germline (reference sequence). The CDR3 covers 11 residues. The CDR3 spells CSAREGYEQFF. CDR3 nucleotides: TGCAGTGCTAGAGAGGGGTATGAGCAGTTCTTC.

This clonotype has more than one count but fewer than ten. CDR3 in amino acids: CSAFQEETQYF. The CDR3 DNA reads TGCAGTGCCTTTCAAGAGGAGACCCAGTACTTC. V and J are TRBV20-1 and TRBJ2-5; D is undetermined. Germline assignment: CDR1 DFQATT and CDR2 SNEGSKA (reference sequence). This CDR3 region has 11 residues. V lost 6 bases and J 5 bases, leaving 10 bases between the germline ends.

This clonotype was detected once. A read error may account for a junction end that differs from germline. This chain links TRBV10-3 with TRBJ2-1, with 12 bases that match TRBD2. Germline V gene lookup returns CDR1 ENHRY and CDR2 SYGVKD. This CDR3 is built from 16 residues. This chain's CDR3 is CAISGPTSGRYKEQFF. CDR3 nucleotides: TGTGCCATCAGTGGACCGACTAGCGGGAGATACAAAGAGCAGTTCTTC.

This clonotype was picked up many times. A read error may produce the germline difference seen at one junction end. The rearrangement joins TRBV7-7 to TRBJ2-7; the D gene is possibly TRBD2 (5 bases). CDR3 length: 13 amino acids. Germline-derived CDR1 and CDR2 are SSHAT and FNYEAQ (reference sequence). CDR3 in amino acids: CASSPHTGYEQYF. Written as DNA, the CDR3 is TGTGCTAGCAGCCCACACACGGGGTACGAGCAGTACTTC. The full variable domain, with the rest looked up from reference TRBV7-7 and TRBJ2-7, is GAGVSQSPRYKVTKRGQDVTLRCDPISSHATLYWYQQALGQGPEFLTYFNYEAQPDKSGLPSDRFSAERPEGSISTLTIQRTEQRDSAMYRCASSPHTGYEQYFGPGTRLTVT.

The chain combines TRBV19 with TRBJ1-4; D uncertain. The CDR3 has 15 amino acids. Germline V gene sequence: CDR1 LNHDA, CDR2 SQIVND (reference sequence). V dropped 3 bases and J dropped 7 bases, with 15 bases sitting between them. CDR3 sequence: CASSMNTLYLEKLFF. CDR3 DNA sequence: TGTGCCAGTAGTATGAACACACTATATCTTGAAAAACTGTTTTTT. The full variable domain, with the rest looked up from reference TRBV19 and TRBJ1-4, is DGGITQSPKYLFRKEGQNVTLSCEQNLNHDAMYWYRQDPGQGLRLIYYSQIVNDFQKGDIAEGYSVSREKKESFPLTVTSAQKNPTAFYLCASSMNTLYLEKLFFGSGTQLSVL.